This T cell receptor (beta chain) was profiled in a study of cytomegalovirus exposure and HLA in healthy donors (TCRdb year 2017). For the study in its entirety: According to an earlier analysis of around 600 of the donors, roughly 180 million T cells yielded some 120 million unique TCR beta sequences and 276 Gb of sequence data. An early release covering just under 650 HLA-typed donors comprised about 300 gigabases of sequencing data and 85 million to 100 million unique TCR sequences. Of the roughly 400 genotyped donors, approximately 81% were placed in the genetic ancestry cluster associated with self-reported Caucasian donors. The study aimed to test whether cataloging public T cell receptors could reveal signatures of past pathogen exposure. The T cell repertoires of 666 subjects were profiled by immunosequencing and related to cytomegalovirus serostatus. Along with the approximately 650-subject first cohort, a separate validation cohort of around 120 different subjects was used. The study combined high-throughput TCR immunosequencing, statistical association of individual TCRs with disease status, and machine learning to predict cytomegalovirus infection status. In a later analysis, previously published TCR beta repertoires from roughly 710 donors were re-analyzed and high-resolution HLA genotyping was added so that TCR occurrence patterns could be studied. The later analysis used no new phenotypic data to find candidate immune exposures, relying instead on TCR beta sequences and their occurrence across donors. In an earlier analysis of several hundred of the donors, high-throughput TCR beta sequencing was used to judge whether each TCR beta V gene segment behaved as functional or pseudogenic. Donor age, sex, ethnicity and CMV serostatus were compiled together with the repertoire data. A later genetic analysis used genome-wide SNP genotypes for about 60% of the 666 donors, treating that subset as a discovery cohort. All discovery cohort repertoires had been generated on a single sequencing platform. HLA typing included class I and class II loci at four-digit resolution. The number of typed donors differed by locus: roughly 629-640 for A, B, C, DRB1 and DQB1; 500 to 550 for DQA1; 606 for DPA1; and around 490 for DPB1. About five DR-DQ haplotypes were treated as single units for association and clustering because of strong linkage in the cohort. Across some 400 genotyped donors of the cohort, an average of roughly 200,000 unique TCR beta nucleotide sequences per donor were sequenced, and roughly 17% of those sequences were non-productive. What the study reported, not specific to this receptor: A later analysis found that most CMV-associated TCR beta chains appeared HLA-restricted, with HLA associations seemingly driven largely by CMV exposure. Compared with equally common non-associated chains, HLA-associated TCR beta chains in a later analysis were more clonally expanded and had lower generation probabilities. In vitro tests confirmed that a few of the cytomegalovirus-associated TCR beta chains recognize cytomegalovirus antigens. When HLA alleles, especially DR and DQ, strongly co-occurred, attributing TCR associations to individual alleles was difficult. In a later analysis, several top co-occurrence clusters were reported to appear linked to parvovirus B19, influenza, CMV and Epstein-Barr virus. The study listed 164 TCR beta chains as associated with cytomegalovirus. In a later analysis, TCR association rates were found to vary across HLA loci, with the most associated TCRs seen for DRB1 alleles and the fewest for HLA-C alleles. According to the authors, the approach could potentially be generalized to other disease states and immunological phenotypes. According to a later genetic analysis, donors in an Asian-associated ancestry cluster had fewer N-insertions in productive TCRs than the roughly 700-donor mean. The presence/absence analyses assumed that sequencing depth was roughly uniform across donors, and that assumption may not be true. The only immune exposure information available for the cohort was CMV serostatus. A further reported finding was that TCR beta sequences accurately predicted the HLA-A and HLA-B alleles for most subjects in the first cohort. The cohort was sequenced for TCR beta chains only, and without alpha or paired-chain data the features that could be detected were limited. The sequencing pipeline was judged likely to have produced a cluster of highly shared sequence variants as a technical artifact. While some public TCRs were present in many individuals, most TCR sequences turned up only very rarely across donors. The earlier analysis of fewer than 750 of the donors excluded some 15 rarely observed V segments, including chromosome 9 orphons, because counts were too low. Because HLA typing was missing for some donors at each locus, association tests included only the typed subset. The 87-base-pair reads could not distinguish some IMGT-functional V segments, including TRBV6-2 and TRBV6-3, so those segments were excluded. In a later genetic analysis, a missense DCLRE1C variant was associated with V-gene and J-gene trimming of TCR beta chains, and the association was replicated in an independent cohort. Linkage disequilibrium might explain the correlated functional status among segregating V segments, but an unknown experimental factor could not be excluded. The classifier was reported to diagnose cytomegalovirus status with high specificity and sensitivity in both the original cohort and the validation cohort. At a false discovery rate of 0.05, a later analysis linked around 17,000 TCR beta sequences to specific HLA alleles. An earlier analysis of approximately 570 of the donors showed that most TCR beta V segments appeared in productive rearrangements either about 87% or about 30% of the time, which broadly matched IMGT annotations.

Library generation was performed with the immunoSEQ multiplex PCR assay. For the multiplex PCR, a mixture combining 60 forward primers for TCR Vbeta segments and 13 reverse primers for TCR Jbeta segments was used. A multiplex PCR assay on genomic DNA amplified the CDR3 region of rearranged TCR beta genes. Amplified TCR beta libraries were sequenced as 87-base-pair reads on the Illumina HiSeq System. Under the source paper's analysis protocol: In a later analysis, approximately 74 million unique TCR beta chains were counted across the roughly 670 repertoires, and about 9.9 million of these chains were shared by at least two donors. Raw reads were error-corrected and collapsed into unique sequences with a nearest-neighbor algorithm that merged closely related sequences to remove PCR and sequencing errors. To assign V, D and J gene segments, CDR3 sequences were aligned to IMGT reference sequences. For a sequence to be retained, a match of at least six nucleotides to both a V gene segment and a J gene segment was required. Rearrangements were classified as productive when the CDR3 lacked stop codons and remained in frame with V and J, and all other rearrangements were classified as non-productive. Following IMGT convention, CDR3 was defined as the stretch from the second conserved V-encoded cysteine to the conserved J-encoded phenylalanine. The earlier analysis of about 570 of the donors excluded any sequence lacking an unambiguous match to a single V gene segment. In an earlier analysis of several hundred of the donors, V segments were called functional above 56.7% productive rearrangements and were called segregating when the between-donor standard deviation exceeded 5%. To diagnose cytomegalovirus status from the catalog of TCR beta chain sequences, a statistical classification framework was built. In a later analysis, V and J genes were assigned by comparing TCR nucleotide sequences against IMGT/GENE-DB human TR gene sequences. In a later analysis, CDR3 sequences and most-parsimonious VDJ recombination scenarios were assigned using the TCRdist pipeline. In a later analysis, every TCR beta chain was defined by the combination of its CDR3 amino acid sequence and its V-gene family, and reads without a unique V-gene family were dropped. In a later analysis, approximately 590 highly shared, low-generation-probability nucleotide sequences were removed to address suspected cross-contamination and a sequencing artifact. A later analysis calculated a clonal expansion index for each public chain from normalized within-repertoire ranks of inferred template counts. A later analysis computed generation probabilities with a VDJ recombination model fitted to out-of-frame rearrangements, and checked the results against IGoR. A later analysis scored TCR-TCR, TCR-HLA and TCR-CMV co-occurrence with hypergeometric tests, applying a repertoire-size bias correction to TCR pairs. In a later analysis, false discovery rates were estimated by permuting HLA or CMV assignments 20 times. A later analysis grouped co-occurring TCRs with DBSCAN, adding TCRdist sequence similarity when clustering within HLA-allele-positive subsets. Repertoires with fewer than 30,000 or more than 120,000 public chains were left out of co-occurrence clustering, as were a handful of repertoires with anomalous nucleotide sharing. Sourced from immuneACCESS, this table was stored by TCRdb with only in-frame sequences that have V and J called. A share of the clones is absent; for the studies checked, an unresolved V gene accounts for under half, and the remainder has no known explanation. The DNA was the basis for D and trimming; V, J and clone size are from that table. The sample contains roughly 130,000 clones, around 80% of them found a single time. The top ten constitute approximately 4% of the sample.

The cohort consisted of more than 650 healthy bone marrow donors. Cohort members were all nominally healthy when sampled, although unrecorded immune exposures were likely present. The donor tested CMV seronegative, placing the donor among the approximately 400 seronegative members of the cohort. Every donor gave a peripheral blood sample, and the peripheral blood mononuclear cells from that sample were used for TCR beta sequencing. Genomic DNA was extracted from the blood cell samples with the Qiagen DNeasy Blood Extraction Kit. To note about this clone: The antigen it recognizes is unknown. No base qualities exist here, and no much larger clone lies one base off it.

The CDR3 starts with the cysteine, ends with the phenylalanine, and has 13 residues. Of the read, only the CDR3 DNA is kept; its 39 bases are in frame from base 1. Looking up the germline V gene (reference sequence) yields CDR1 SEHNR and CDR2 FQNEAQ. V sheds 4 bases and J sheds 7 bases, leaving 11 bases between their ends. The V and J segments used are TRBV7-9 and TRBJ1-5; a tentative D call is TRBD1 (6 bases match). The sequenced material came from PBMCs. The receptor was derived from a woman aged 40 to 50 in good health and CMV-seronegative. This receptor has the CDR3 CASSSQGLQPQHF. The DNA sequence is given as TGTGCCAGCAGCTCACAGGGCCTCCAGCCCCAGCATTTT.